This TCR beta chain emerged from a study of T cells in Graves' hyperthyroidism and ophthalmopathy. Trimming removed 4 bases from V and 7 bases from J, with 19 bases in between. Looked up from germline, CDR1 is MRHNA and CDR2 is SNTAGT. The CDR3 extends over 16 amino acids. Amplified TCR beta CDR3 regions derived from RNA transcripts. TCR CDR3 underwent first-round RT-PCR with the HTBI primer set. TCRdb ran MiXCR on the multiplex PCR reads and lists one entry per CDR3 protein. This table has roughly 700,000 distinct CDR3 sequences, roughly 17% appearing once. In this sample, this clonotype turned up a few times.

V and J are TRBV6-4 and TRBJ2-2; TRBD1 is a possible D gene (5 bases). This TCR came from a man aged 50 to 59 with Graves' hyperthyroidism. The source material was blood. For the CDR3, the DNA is TGTGCCAGCAGTGCGTTTGCGAGCTCAGGGAACGGGGAGCTGTTTTTT. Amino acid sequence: CASSAFASSGNGELFF.